The clone carrying this T cell receptor (beta chain) was observed at least ten times. Its antigen is currently unknown. The CDR3 spans 13 residues. Per the germline V gene, CDR1 is ENHRY and CDR2 is SYGVKD. The trim removed 6 bases at V and 9 bases at J, leaving 9 bases unmatched. Time point denoted: patch test 1, 2 weeks after DPC sensitization. Treatment here: therapeutic diphenylcyclopropenone sensitization with weekly scalp DPC. This sample is drawn from a study of human T cells and chemical hapten exposure. Study as a whole: Patients, a majority of them female, were diagnosed with alopecia areata, totalis or universalis. Overall study results and limits: Expanded TCRs produced significantly more large CDR3 similarity clusters than controls did.

TCRdb re-called the RACE reads through MiXCR, storing one row per CDR3 protein. The sample comprises about 360,000 distinct CDR3 sequences, nearly 5% of which are singletons, and approximately 2.5% rests with the top ten. This chain connects TRBV10-3 to TRBJ2-3; 7 nucleotides agree with TRBD2. This clonotype originated in a woman aged 50 to 65 with alopecia areata. Some clones in this sample may be carry-over from other donors' samples. Specimen: whole blood, collected in connection with sensitization to the hapten diphenylcyclopropenone (DPC). The CDR3 coding sequence is TGTGCCATCAGCCCCCTTAGCGGGTCAACGCAGTATTTT. Encoded protein: CAISPLSGSTQYF.